The 29 T cell receptor beta chains below all came from one sample that was sequenced in a study of graft-versus-host responses after intestinal transplantation. TCRdb keeps only in-frame clones here, not all; method: immunoSEQ multiplex PCR. This sample has approximately 12,000 clones, with approximately 93% found just once. The sequenced sample was PBMCs, obtained 109 days after intestinal transplant. These receptors came from a human patient who received an intestinal transplant, so some T cells may come from the graft donor.

V usage is TRBV2 and J usage is TRBJ2-1; no clear D. The CDR3 is 11 residues long. V lost 8 bases and J 7 bases, leaving 9 bases between the germline ends. Germline V lookup: CDR1 SNHLY, CDR2 FYNNEI. This CDR3 is CASRWGNEQFF. The CDR3 region has the DNA TGTGCCAGCCGGTGGGGAAATGAGCAGTTCTTC.

This chain joins TRBV14 and TRBJ1-5; 7 positions match TRBD1. J lost 3 bases, V lost 3 bases, and 8 bases had no gene match. The CDR3 extends over 16 amino acids. Germline CDR1 reads SGHDN; CDR2 reads FVKESK. CDR3 in amino acids: CASSQWGQCPNQPQHF. The CDR3, as DNA: TGTGCCAGCAGCCAGTGGGGACAGTGCCCCAATCAGCCCCAGCATTTT.

The gene calls are TRBV6-4 and TRBJ2-1; 11 bases align to TRBD2. CDR1 MRHNA and CDR2 SNTAGT come from the germline V gene. With 4 bases clipped from V and 4 bases from J, the junction kept 3 bases outside the gene matches. The CDR3 sequence is 15 residues long. This CDR3 is CASSVAGGGYNEQFF. The CDR3, as DNA: TGTGCCAGCAGTGTAGCGGGAGGGGGGTACAATGAGCAGTTCTTC.

This rearrangement joins TRBV5-6 to TRBJ2-1, with no clear D. Germline V gene sequence: CDR1 SGHDT, CDR2 YYEEEE. Trimming removed 1 base at V and 0 bases at J, with 8 bases between. The CDR3 extends over 15 amino acids. DNA for the CDR3: TGTGCCAGCAGCTTGATGGAGAGCTCCTACAATGAGCAGTTCTTC. Protein: CASSLMESSYNEQFF. Variable domain in full (rest from reference TRBV5-6 and TRBJ2-1): DAGVTQSPTHLIKTRGQQVTLRCSPKSGHDTVSWYQQALGQGPQFIFQYYEEEERQRGNFPDRFSGHQFPNYSSELNVNALLLGDSALYLCASSLMESSYNEQFFGPGTRLTVL.

This clone came up a few times. The chain uses TRBV28 and TRBJ2-7, with D uncertain. CDR1 is MDHEN and CDR2 is SYDVKM in the germline V gene. The CDR3 has 11 amino acids. V lost 5 bases and J lost 4, with 6 bases in between. The CDR3 sequence is CASSPGYEQYF. CDR3 bases: TGTGCCAGCAGTCCCGGGTACGAGCAGTACTTC.

This clone was found once. The DNA for the CDR3 is TGTGCCAGCAGCGTAGGCGGGGGAGACACAGATACGCAGTATTTT. Protein sequence: CASSVGGGDTDTQYF. The genes are TRBV9 and TRBJ2-3, with 7 bases matching TRBD2. Germline V CDR1 and CDR2: SGDLS, YYNGEE. This CDR3 is 15 amino acids long. V trimming: 0 bases; J trimming: 2 bases; junction bases outside the gene matches: 3.

V usage is TRBV29-1 and J usage is TRBJ2-1; no clear D gene. The CDR3 totals 10 residues. Germline CDR1 SQVTM, CDR2 ANQGSEA. V was pared by 5 bases and J by 5 bases, with 4 bases between. The CDR3 loop is CSVRNNEQFF. CDR3 nucleotide sequence: TGCAGCGTTCGCAACAATGAGCAGTTCTTC.

The V and J genes are TRBV29-1 and TRBJ2-2; 7 nucleotides match TRBD2. Germline V gene sequence: CDR1 SQVTM, CDR2 ANQGSEA. V gave up 1 base and J gave up 4 bases; unmatched junction bases: 6. CDR3 size: 15 residues. The CDR3 bases are TGCAGCGTTGAAGTGGGGGGGGTCGGCACCGGGGAGCTGTTTTTT. Amino acid sequence: CSVEVGGVGTGELFF.

The gene calls are TRBV28 and TRBJ2-1, with 7 bases fitting TRBD2. The CDR3 sequence is 15 residues long. Germline loops: CDR1 MDHEN, CDR2 SYDVKM. Unmatched junction bases numbered 2, after V lost 3 bases and J lost 0 bases. In DNA, the CDR3 is TGTGCCAGCAGTTTTCTAGCGGACTCCTACAATGAGCAGTTCTTC. Amino acids: CASSFLADSYNEQFF.

With respect to this clone: This sequence is one base from a far larger clone and is likely a read error. No conserved phenylalanine or tryptophan ends this CDR3, so it is likely a read error. V is TRBV18 and J is TRBJ2-7; tentatively, D is TRBD2 (5 bases). V was cut by 4 bases and J by 2 bases, with 12 bases left in between. The length of the CDR3 is 14 residues. Germline CDR1 and CDR2: KGHSH and LQKENI. CDR3 sequence: CASSHPGRPYEQYL. Here the CDR3 DNA reads TGTGCCAGCTCACACCCGGGAAGACCCTACGAGCAGTACTTG.

The genes are TRBV27 and TRBJ2-7, with 7 bases lining up with TRBD1. The CDR3 is 13 residues long. Germline lookup yields CDR1 MNHEY and CDR2 SMNVEV (reference sequence). The V segment lost 3 bases and the J segment 1 base; nucleotides outside the gene matches: 0. CDR3 in DNA: TGTGCCAGCAGTTTGACAGGGTCCTACGAGCAGTACTTC. Translated, it gives CASSLTGSYEQYF.

This clone is a singleton in its sample. V gene TRBV5-4 combines with J gene TRBJ2-1; D is unresolved. Germline V lookup: CDR1 SGHNT, CDR2 YYREEE (reference sequence). CDR3 size: 12 residues. The germline V and J ends were trimmed by 5 bases and 7 bases, with 10 bases remaining between them. The CDR3 spells CASRLPPNEQFF. CDR3 nucleotide sequence: TGTGCCAGCAGGCTCCCCCCTAATGAGCAGTTCTTC.

The V gene is TRBV6-5, the J gene TRBJ2-1, with 7 bases lining up with TRBD1. Per the germline V gene, CDR1 is MNHEY and CDR2 is SVGAGI. The V segment lost 0 bases and the J segment 0 bases; nucleotides outside the gene matches: 2. The CDR3 consists of 16 residues. Written as DNA, the CDR3 is TGTGCCAGCAGTTACTCAGCAGGGGGCTCCTACAATGAGCAGTTCTTC. Translation: CASSYSAGGSYNEQFF.

The chain has TRBV4-2 and TRBJ2-2, with TRBD2 matching 9 bases. J gave up 10 bases and V 1 base, and 7 bases lay outside the gene matches. The CDR3 is made up of 15 amino acids. Germline lookup yields CDR1 LGHNA and CDR2 YNFKEQ. The CDR3 DNA is TGTGCCAGCAGCCAAGCGCTAGCGGGACCTCCGGAGCTGTTTTTT. Translation gives CASSQALAGPPELFF.

Comments on this clone: The identical CDR3 is also encoded by other nucleotide sequences in the sample. This sequence joins TRBV5-1 and TRBJ2-5; D gene ambiguous. Per the germline V gene, CDR1 is SGHRS and CDR2 is YFSETQ. The germline V and J ends were trimmed by 2 bases and 4 bases, with 3 bases remaining between them. The CDR3 consists of 11 residues. For the CDR3, the DNA is TGCGCCAGCAGCTTCGGAGAGACCCAGTACTTC. Protein: CASSFGETQYF.

The V gene is TRBV5-1, the J gene TRBJ2-5; perhaps D is TRBD1 or TRBD2 (6 bases each). V was pared by 0 bases and J by 2 bases, with 11 bases between. Per the germline V gene, CDR1 is SGHRS and CDR2 is YFSETQ. The CDR3 loop spans 15 amino acids. The CDR3 here is CASSLEGGLQETQYF. In DNA, the CDR3 is TGCGCCAGCAGCTTGGAGGGGGGTCTACAAGAGACCCAGTACTTC. Filled out from reference TRBV5-1 and TRBJ2-5, the complete variable domain reads KAGVTQTPRYLIKTRGQQVTLSCSPISGHRSVSWYQQTPGQGLQFLFEYFSETQRNKGNFPGRFSGRQFSNSRSEMNVSTLELGDSALYLCASSLEGGLQETQYFGPGTRLLVL.

The genes are TRBV25-1 and TRBJ2-7, with 10 bases matching TRBD1. The CDR3 is 13 amino acids. V lost 6 bases and J lost 5; bases outside the gene matches: 4. CDR1 is MGHDK and CDR2 is SYGVNS in the germline V gene. The CDR3 sequence is CASRDRGRHEQYF. The CDR3 DNA reads TGTGCCAGCAGGGACAGGGGGAGGCACGAGCAGTACTTC.

This chain connects TRBV13 to TRBJ2-7; 7 nucleotides align to TRBD2. Germline V gene data show CDR1 as PRHDT and CDR2 as FYEKMQ (reference sequence). Trimming took 5 bases from V and 2 from J; bases not matched to a gene: 6. This CDR3 contains 14 residues. CDR3 DNA: TGTGCCAGCAGCAATAGCGGGTTCACCTACGAGCAGTACTTC. Translating it yields CASSNSGFTYEQYF. Drawing the rest from reference TRBV13 and TRBJ2-7, the complete variable domain is AAGVIQSPRHLIKEKRETATLKCYPIPRHDTVYWYQQGPGQDPQFLISFYEKMQSDKGSIPDRFSAQQFSDYHSELNMSSLELGDSALYFCASSNSGFTYEQYFGPGTRLTVT.

This clone was seen a handful of times. The chain links TRBV10-3 to TRBJ2-5; a possible D gene is TRBD2 (5 bases). Trimming cost V 10 bases and J 4 bases, with 16 bases left between them. Germline loops: CDR1 ENHRY, CDR2 SYGVKD. This CDR3 comprises 13 residues. CDR3 amino acids: CATGVGEGETQYF. The CDR3 nucleotides are TGTGCCACTGGAGTGGGTGAGGGAGAGACCCAGTACTTC.

The chain combines TRBV7-9 with TRBJ2-2, with D hard to call. The CDR3 is made up of 13 amino acids. V was trimmed by 1 base and J by 4 bases, leaving 4 bases between them. Looked up from germline, CDR1 is SEHNR and CDR2 is FQNEAQ (reference sequence). CDR3 loop: CASSLGGTGELFF. CDR3 nucleotide sequence: TGTGCCAGCAGCTTAGGCGGCACCGGGGAGCTGTTTTTT.

This chain uses TRBV5-1 with TRBJ2-1; D is unresolved. CDR3 size: 15 residues. V was trimmed by 0 bases and J by 5 bases, leaving 12 bases between them. CDR1 and CDR2 (germline): SGHRS, YFSETQ. The CDR3 DNA sequence: TGCGCCAGCAGCTTGGTACAAACCTGGAACAATGAGCAGTTCTTC. It specifies CASSLVQTWNNEQFF.

This clone was detected only once. This rearrangement joins TRBV7-7 to TRBJ2-1, with 12 bases aligning to TRBD2. CDR1 is SSHAT and CDR2 is FNYEAQ in the germline V gene (reference sequence). The CDR3 is 16 residues long. Trimming at V came to 0 bases and at J to 9 bases, leaving 6 bases not matched to a gene. DNA for the CDR3: TGTGCCAGCAGCTTAGCTGGGGGACTAGCGGGTGGTGAGCAGTTCTTC. This sequence encodes CASSLAGGLAGGEQFF.

The V gene is TRBV19, the J gene TRBJ2-2, with D uncertain. The ends were cut back, 3 bases at V and 6 bases at J, with 8 bases in the middle. There are 13 residues in the CDR3. Germline CDR1 and CDR2: LNHDA and SQIVND (reference sequence). The DNA of the CDR3 is TGTGCCAGTAGTATGGTAGGATCCGGGGAGCTGTTTTTT. The encoded protein is CASSMVGSGELFF.

V gene TRBV19 combines with J gene TRBJ1-2, with D possibly TRBD1 on 6 matching bases. The germline CDR1 and CDR2 sequences are LNHDA and SQIVND (reference sequence). The CDR3 loop spans 15 amino acids. The ends were cut back, 4 bases at V and 4 bases at J, with 16 bases in the middle. CDR3 DNA sequence: TGTGCCAGTAGTACAGGGACATTGAACGTCTATGGCTACACCTTC. This translates into CASSTGTLNVYGYTF.

The chain has TRBV6-5 and TRBJ2-1; 10 bases map to TRBD2. The V segment lost 0 bases and the J segment 4 bases; nucleotides outside the gene matches: 3. This CDR3 spans 16 amino acids. Per germline, CDR1 MNHEY and CDR2 SVGAGI. The CDR3 DNA reads TGTGCCAGCAGTTACTCCCTAGCGGGAGCTTACAATGAGCAGTTCTTC. It encodes CASSYSLAGAYNEQFF.

The chain is built from TRBV21-1 and TRBJ1-1. TRBV21-1 has pseudogene status. This CDR3 has 17 residues. For the CDR3, the DNA is TGTGCCAGCAGGATGTATATAGCTACACAAATTCGCACTGAAGCTTTCTTT. It codes for CASRMYIATQIRTEAFF.

V gene TRBV5-6 combines with J gene TRBJ2-5, with D perhaps matching TRBD1 (5 bases). The CDR3 totals 14 residues. Germline V gene data show CDR1 as SGHDT and CDR2 as YYEEEE. The ends were cut back, 0 bases at V and 3 bases at J, with 9 bases in the middle. CDR3 amino acids: CASSLGQGEETQYF. The CDR3 DNA sequence: TGTGCCAGCAGCTTGGGGCAGGGTGAAGAGACCCAGTACTTC.

This clone occurred once. J is TRBJ2-3 and V is TRBV28, with a tentative D call TRBD1 (7 bases). V shed 5 bases and J shed 0 bases, with 18 bases lying between them. The CDR3 runs to 17 residues. Germline CDR1 reads MDHEN; CDR2 reads SYDVKM. The CDR3 here is CASSPSVTGISTDTQYF. In nucleotides, the CDR3 is TGTGCCAGCAGTCCTAGCGTGACAGGGATAAGCACAGATACGCAGTATTTT.

Here the CDR3 DNA reads TGTGCCAGCAGTGCGGCAGGGAACACTGAAGCTTTCTTT. As protein: CASSAAGNTEAFF. This chain joins TRBV6-4 and TRBJ1-1; D remains unclear. Deletions cut 4 bases from V and 1 base from J, with 7 bases between. This CDR3 region has 13 residues. The germline V gene has CDR1 MRHNA and CDR2 SNTAGT.